Below, 5 T cell receptor beta chains from the same sample are listed, as sequenced in a study of radiotherapy plus CTLA-4 blockade in lung cancer. Assay: immunoSEQ multiplex PCR; the TCRdb copy retains only in-frame clones and omits some. Of tens of thousands of clones in the sample, 60% to 75% were seen once. The sample in question was peripheral blood, obtained from a patient treated with radiotherapy plus ipilimumab. Receptors were obtained from a human donor with non-small cell lung cancer who had stable disease on radiotherapy plus ipilimumab.

The J gene is TRBJ2-7, the V gene TRBV5-5, with 7 bases identical to TRBD2. From germline, CDR1 is SGHKS and CDR2 YYEKEE (reference sequence). Trimming took 7 bases from V and 0 from J; bases not matched to a gene: 4. The CDR3 sequence is 13 residues long. As DNA, the CDR3 is TGTGCCAGCCAGCGGGGTCACTCCTACGAGCAGTACTTC. Amino acid sequence: CASQRGHSYEQYF.

The genes are TRBV4-1 and TRBJ1-5, with D possibly TRBD1 on 6 matching bases. With 0 bases removed from V and 3 bases from J, the gap between germline ends came to 9 bases. This CDR3 is built from 15 residues. Germline CDR1 MGHRA, CDR2 YSYEKL. The CDR3 is CASSQDRGVNQPQHF. CDR3 sequence (DNA): TGCGCCAGCAGCCAAGATAGGGGGGTCAATCAGCCCCAGCATTTT.

The V and J genes are TRBV4-1 and TRBJ1-4; D perhaps matches TRBD1 (5 bases). The CDR3 spans 17 residues. The V end was cut by 1 base, the J end by 8 bases, with 20 bases between. The germline gives CDR1 MGHRA, CDR2 YSYEKL. This chain's CDR3 is CASSQGVLGRGGEKLFF. CDR3 in DNA: TGCGCCAGCAGCCAAGGCGTCCTGGGGAGGGGTGGAGAAAAACTGTTTTTT.

V is TRBV28 and J is TRBJ2-1; 9 positions agree with TRBD1. The J segment lost 3 bases and the V segment lost 5 bases, leaving 2 bases of the junction unmatched. Looked up from germline, CDR1 is MDHEN and CDR2 is SYDVKM. This CDR3 contains 14 residues. The CDR3 DNA reads TGTGCCAGCAGTGTGACAGGGGGCTACAATGAGCAGTTCTTC. Its protein is CASSVTGGYNEQFF.

This clone occurred a few times. This chain uses TRBV6-5 with TRBJ2-1, with D possibly matching TRBD2 (5 bases). The V gene lost 0 bases and the J gene lost 6 bases, with 15 bases spanning the gap. Germline V lookup: CDR1 MNHEY, CDR2 SVGAGI. This CDR3 has 16 amino acids. The CDR3 reads CASSYSQASPINEQFF. The CDR3 DNA is TGTGCCAGCAGTTACTCCCAGGCTAGCCCGATCAATGAGCAGTTCTTC.